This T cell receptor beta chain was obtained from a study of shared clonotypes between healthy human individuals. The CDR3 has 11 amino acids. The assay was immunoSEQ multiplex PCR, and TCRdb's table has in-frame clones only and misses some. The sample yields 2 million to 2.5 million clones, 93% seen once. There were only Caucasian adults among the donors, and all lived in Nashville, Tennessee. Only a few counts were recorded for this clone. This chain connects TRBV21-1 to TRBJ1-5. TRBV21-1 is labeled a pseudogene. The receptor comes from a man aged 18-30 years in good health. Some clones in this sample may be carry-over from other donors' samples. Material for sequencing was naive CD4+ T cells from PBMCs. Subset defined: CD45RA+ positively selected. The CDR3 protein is CASTVLQPQHF. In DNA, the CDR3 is TGTGCCAGCACGGTTTTACAGCCCCAGCATTTT.